This entry lists 27 T cell receptor beta chains sequenced from one sample in a study of cytomegalovirus exposure and HLA in healthy donors. Clones were sequenced by immunoSEQ multiplex PCR, and TCRdb holds only the in-frame ones, with some missing. Seen here are approximately 140,000 clones, roughly four fifths observed once, and the top ten hold approximately 1.4%. Material for sequencing was PBMCs. The receptors were gathered from a woman aged 25 to 39 in good health and CMV-seronegative.

The chain couples TRBV11-2 to TRBJ1-1, with 7 bases fitting TRBD1. Unmatched junction bases numbered 8, after V lost 6 bases and J lost 1 base. This CDR3 is built from 15 residues. Looked up from germline, CDR1 is SGHAT and CDR2 is FQNNGV. In DNA form, the CDR3 reads TGTGCCAGCAGAAGGGACAGCCTACAGAACACTGAAGCTTTCTTT. Protein: CASRRDSLQNTEAFF.

The genes are TRBV7-9 and TRBJ1-2, with D tentatively TRBD1 (6 bases). CDR1 is SEHNR and CDR2 is FQNEAQ in the germline V gene (reference sequence). This CDR3 contains 14 residues. V was trimmed by 6 bases and J by 2 bases, leaving 13 bases between them. CDR3 sequence: CASSLYTGNYGYTF. For the CDR3, the DNA is TGTGCCAGCAGTTTATACACAGGGAACTATGGCTACACCTTC. The complete variable domain, with remaining parts taken from reference TRBV7-9 and TRBJ1-2, reads DTGVSQNPRHKITKRGQNVTFRCDPISEHNRLYWYRQTLGQGPEFLTYFQNEAQLEKSRLLSDRFSAERPKGSFSTLEIQRTEQGDSAMYLCASSLYTGNYGYTFGSGTRLTVV.

This clone is a singleton in its sample. The genes are TRBV5-1 and TRBJ2-1; TRBD2 matches at 9 bases. V gave up 2 bases and J gave up 8 bases; unmatched junction bases: 23. CDR1 SGHRS and CDR2 YFSETQ come from the germline V gene. The CDR3 loop spans 20 amino acids. The CDR3 DNA reads as TGCGCCAGCAGCTTCCGAGGGGCTAGCGGGGTGGGGGGGGTTGGCGATGAGCAGTTCTTC. Its translation: CASSFRGASGVGGVGDEQFF.

The gene calls are TRBV9 and TRBJ2-1; TRBD2 matches at 12 bases. The CDR3 runs 18 residues. The V segment lost 3 bases and the J segment 7 bases; nucleotides outside the gene matches: 14. Germline loops: CDR1 SGDLS, CDR2 YYNGEE. The CDR3 loop is CASSERPQTSGGRNEQFF. The CDR3 DNA follows: TGTGCCAGCAGCGAAAGACCCCAAACTAGCGGGGGGAGGAATGAGCAGTTCTTC.

The chain uses TRBV7-2 and TRBJ1-2, with D maybe TRBD1 (5 bases). Trimming removed 5 bases at V and 3 bases at J, with 7 bases between. The CDR3 spans 12 residues. The germline V gene has CDR1 SGHTA and CDR2 FQGNSA. The chain's CDR3 is CASSQGYYGYTF. In DNA form, the CDR3 reads TGTGCCAGCAGCCAGGGTTACTATGGCTACACCTTC.

CDR3 sequence: CASSLGPWTGDYGYTF. The CDR3 DNA follows: TGTGCCAGCAGCTTAGGCCCTTGGACAGGGGACTATGGCTACACCTTC. This sequence joins TRBV7-2 and TRBJ1-2; 9 positions match TRBD1. With V trimmed by 1 base and J by 3 bases, 6 bases remained unmatched. Germline V lookup: CDR1 SGHTA, CDR2 FQGNSA. CDR3 length: 16 amino acids.

This chain uses TRBV27 with TRBJ2-7, with 9 positions matching TRBD1. V lost 3 bases and J lost 1; bases outside the gene matches: 1. This CDR3 spans 14 amino acids. Germline lookup yields CDR1 MNHEY and CDR2 SMNVEV (reference sequence). In DNA, the CDR3 is TGTGCCAGCAGTTTTGGGACAGGGTCCTACGAGCAGTACTTC. Its protein product is CASSFGTGSYEQYF.

V usage is TRBV5-4 and J usage is TRBJ1-2, with unresolved D. This CDR3 has 14 amino acids. With 0 bases removed from V and 0 bases from J, the gap between germline ends came to 6 bases. CDR1 and CDR2 from the germline V gene are SGHNT and YYREEE (reference sequence). The CDR3 nucleotides are TGTGCCAGCAGCTTGGGGACTTCTAACTATGGCTACACCTTC. It specifies CASSLGTSNYGYTF.

The rearrangement links TRBV6-1 to TRBJ2-1, with D perhaps TRBD1 (6 bases). The CDR3 spans 13 residues. The V and J ends lost 5 bases and 9 bases respectively, with 14 bases between them. Germline CDR1 MNHNS, CDR2 SASEGT. CDR3 sequence (DNA): TGTGCCAGCAGTCTATTGACAGGTGCTGAGCAGTTCTTC. Residues: CASSLLTGAEQFF.

The chain is built from TRBV14 and TRBJ2-3; 10 nucleotides agree with TRBD2. The CDR3 consists of 16 residues. The V gene's germline CDR1 is SGHDN and CDR2 FVKESK. Unmatched junction bases numbered 4, after V lost 2 bases and J lost 2 bases. CDR3 DNA sequence: TGTGCCAGCAGCCAACTAGCGGGGGCTTTCACAGATACGCAGTATTTT. It translates to CASSQLAGAFTDTQYF.

The chain links TRBV18 to TRBJ1-2, with TRBD1 as a possible D gene (5 bases). The V end lost 6 bases, the J end lost 6 bases, and 20 bases lay between the germline ends. The CDR3 runs 15 residues. The germline V gene has CDR1 KGHSH and CDR2 LQKENI. The CDR3 region is CASSPDMGGSNGYTF. The DNA of the CDR3 is TGTGCCAGCTCCCCCGACATGGGGGGTTCTAATGGCTACACCTTC.

A single count supports this clone. The V call is TRBV6-1, the J call TRBJ2-7, with D tentatively TRBD1 (5 bases). V was clipped by 8 bases and J by 4 bases, with 6 bases between them. CDR3 size: 10 residues. The germline CDR1 and CDR2 sequences are MNHNS and SASEGT. CDR3 sequence reads: CASQGYEQYF. The CDR3 nucleotides are TGTGCCAGCCAGGGATACGAGCAGTACTTC.

This chain joins TRBV19 and TRBJ2-2; 7 nucleotides agree with TRBD1. The CDR3 sequence is 14 residues long. Trimming cost V 9 bases and J 7 bases; bases outside gene matches: 11. The germline V gene encodes CDR1 LNHDA and CDR2 SQIVND (reference sequence). The CDR3 coding sequence is TGTGCCAGCCGACAGGGCCCTACTCGCGGGGAGCTGTTTTTT. Protein: CASRQGPTRGELFF.

The chain is built from TRBV7-8 and TRBJ2-1, with D possibly being TRBD1 (6 bases). Trimming left V 4 bases short and J 0 bases short, with 16 bases between. This CDR3 has 17 amino acids. Germline V CDR1 and CDR2: SGHVS, FQNEAQ. CDR3 nucleotides: TGTGCCAGCAGCTCCACAGGGCTACAAAGCTCCTACAATGAGCAGTTCTTC. Translating it yields CASSSTGLQSSYNEQFF.

The chain's CDR3 is CASRAGGETQYF. The CDR3 DNA follows: TGTGCCAGCAGGGCGGGGGGGGAGACCCAGTACTTC. The chain recombines TRBV6-6 with TRBJ2-5; TRBD2 matches 9 bases. Per the germline V gene, CDR1 is MNHNY and CDR2 is SVGAGI (reference sequence). CDR3 length equals 12 residues. After removal of 6 bases from V and 5 bases from J, the junction contained 1 base not matched to a gene.

This chain connects TRBV27 to TRBJ1-6; D unclear. This CDR3 region has 14 residues. Germline V CDR1 and CDR2: MNHEY, SMNVEV (reference sequence). V was cut by 2 bases and J by 6 bases, with 8 bases left in between. The CDR3 nucleotides are TGTGCCAGCAGTTTAGCAGGCCCTAATTCACCCCTCCACTTT. The encoded protein is CASSLAGPNSPLHF.

The gene calls are TRBV7-9 and TRBJ2-5, with 9 bases identical to TRBD1. Germline assignment: CDR1 SEHNR and CDR2 FQNEAQ (reference sequence). V dropped 4 bases and J dropped 5; count of bases not matched to a gene: 8. The CDR3 contains 15 residues. The CDR3 is CASSSWTGDTETQYF. In DNA, the CDR3 is TGTGCCAGCAGCTCTTGGACAGGGGATACGGAGACCCAGTACTTC.

This clone was recorded a few times. The chain joins TRBV19 to TRBJ2-7; D possibly corresponds to TRBD1 (7 bases). CDR1 LNHDA and CDR2 SQIVND come from the germline V gene (reference sequence). This CDR3 has 14 amino acids. With 4 bases removed from V and 4 bases from J, the gap between germline ends came to 14 bases. CDR3 in DNA: TGTGCCAGTAGTACCTCCAGGGGGAGGTACGAGCAGTACTTC. Its translation is CASSTSRGRYEQYF.

The chain recombines TRBV7-6 with TRBJ1-4; 9 nucleotides match TRBD1. The V gene end was trimmed by 5 bases and the J gene end by 8 bases; junction bases not matched to a gene: 9. Germline CDR1 is SGHVS and CDR2 is FNYEAQ. This CDR3 is 15 amino acids long. The CDR3 bases are TGTGCCAGCAGCGGAACCGGGACAGGGCAGGAAAAACTGTTTTTT. Protein product: CASSGTGTGQEKLFF.

J is TRBJ1-2 and V is TRBV28, with D possibly matching TRBD1 (5 bases). The V gene lost 11 bases and the J gene lost 2 bases, with 18 bases spanning the gap. Germline V lookup: CDR1 MDHEN, CDR2 SYDVKM. The CDR3 is 14 residues long. CDR3 DNA sequence: TGTGCCGCCGGTAAGGTGGGGCTAAACTATGGCTACACCTTC. Translation gives CAAGKVGLNYGYTF.

The CDR3 spells CASSQDAAQRGDTQYF. The CDR3 DNA follows: TGCGCCAGCAGCCAAGACGCCGCGCAACGTGGAGATACGCAGTATTTT. The chain employs TRBV4-1 and TRBJ2-3; D call uncertain. Per germline, CDR1 MGHRA and CDR2 YSYEKL. The CDR3 has 16 amino acids. V was clipped by 0 bases and J by 5 bases, with 15 bases between them.

This clone was detected only once. The chain combines TRBV4-3 with TRBJ2-7; D may be TRBD1 (5 bases). The CDR3 runs 13 residues. Germline loops: CDR1 LGHNA, CDR2 YSLEER. V lost 1 base and J 7 bases, leaving 11 bases between the germline ends. CDR3 loop: CASSQGIQGEQYF. CDR3 in DNA: TGCGCCAGCAGCCAAGGCATCCAGGGAGAGCAGTACTTC.

J is TRBJ1-2 and V is TRBV7-3; TRBD1 matches 7 bases. CDR1 and CDR2 (germline): SGHTA, FQGTGA. The CDR3 is made up of 14 amino acids. V was clipped by 2 bases and J by 8 bases; unmatched bases: 8. The CDR3 spells CASSLDRASDGYTF. For the CDR3, the DNA is TGTGCCAGCAGCTTAGACAGGGCCTCTGACGGCTACACCTTC.

The chain has TRBV9 and TRBJ2-7; D is possibly TRBD2 (5 bases). The CDR3 runs to 12 residues. V lost 4 bases to trimming and J lost 4 bases, with 9 bases between them. Germline assignment: CDR1 SGDLS and CDR2 YYNGEE. For the CDR3, the DNA is TGTGCCAGCAGCTCCGAGGGTTACGAGCAGTACTTC. This translates into CASSSEGYEQYF.

This CDR3 is CASSVEYGTIYF. CDR3 sequence (DNA): TGTGCCAGCAGCGTCGAGTACGGCACCATATATTTT. The rearrangement uses TRBV9 and TRBJ1-3; no definite D call. V lost 2 bases and J 9 bases, leaving 9 bases between the germline ends. Germline CDR1 reads SGDLS; CDR2 reads YYNGEE. The CDR3 consists of 12 residues.

The rearrangement joins TRBV7-2 to TRBJ2-6, with a tentative D call TRBD1 (6 bases). With 5 bases removed from V and 0 bases from J, the gap between germline ends came to 17 bases. Germline loops: CDR1 SGHTA, CDR2 FQGNSA. This CDR3 spans 18 amino acids. CDR3 coding DNA: TGTGCCAGCAGCCCCGACAGGCTCTCCCTCTCTGGGGCCAACGTCCTGACTTTC. Protein product: CASSPDRLSLSGANVLTF.

This sequence joins TRBV5-4 and TRBJ2-3, with TRBD2 matching over 7 bases. The V gene end was trimmed by 2 bases and the J gene end by 5 bases; junction bases not matched to a gene: 8. Looked up from germline, CDR1 is SGHNT and CDR2 is YYREEE (reference sequence). This CDR3 contains 15 residues. The DNA of the CDR3 is TGTGCCAGCAGCTTACCGCGAGGGGAGGGAGATACGCAGTATTTT. Translated, it gives CASSLPRGEGDTQYF.